This TCR beta chain was captured by sequencing in a study of blood T cell repertoires in COVID-19. There are 13 residues in the CDR3. Germline CDR1 is SGHTA and CDR2 is FQGNSA. V dropped 5 bases and J dropped 7; count of bases not matched to a gene: 5. As originally analysed: For nucleated cells, counts were estimated from reference gene primer amplification. Only in-frame clones appear in the TCRdb table, and some are missing; sequencing was by immunoSEQ multiplex PCR. Clone size and V and J calls were adopted from that table, with D and trimming inferred from the DNA. This table has 200,000 to 250,000 clones, over 80% appearing once.

Sequencing was performed on peripheral blood. The origin of this receptor is a human donor in a cohort sampled during active COVID-19. This chain connects TRBV7-2 to TRBJ1-2; TRBD1 aligns across 9 bases. The CDR3: CASSPQGAGGYTF. The CDR3 nucleotides read TGTGCCAGCAGCCCACAGGGGGCGGGTGGCTACACCTTC.